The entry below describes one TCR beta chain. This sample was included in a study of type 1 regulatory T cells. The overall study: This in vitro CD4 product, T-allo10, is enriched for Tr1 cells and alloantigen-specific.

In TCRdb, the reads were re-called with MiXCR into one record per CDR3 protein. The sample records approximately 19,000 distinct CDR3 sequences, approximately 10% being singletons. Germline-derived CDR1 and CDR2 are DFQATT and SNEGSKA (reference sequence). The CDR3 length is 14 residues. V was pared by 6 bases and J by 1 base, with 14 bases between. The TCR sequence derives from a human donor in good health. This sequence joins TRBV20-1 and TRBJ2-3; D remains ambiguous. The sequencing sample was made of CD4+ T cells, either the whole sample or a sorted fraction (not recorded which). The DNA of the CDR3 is TGCAGTGCATCCGGTGCACTGGGCACAGATACGCAGTATTTT. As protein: CSASGALGTDTQYF.